The present T cell receptor beta chain was sequenced within a study of CD8+CD57+ T cells in acquired aplastic anemia. About the research overall: Across the sorted CD4+ and CD8+ cells, DNA amounts averaged roughly 3.5 ug. Average CD4+ read depth in healthy donors was about 10.8 million reads.

Profiles of TCR beta VDJ and CDR3 were generated from a genomic DNA template. MiXCR, applied by TCRdb to the reads, yields one record per CDR3 protein. The repertoire holds 350,000 to 450,000 distinct CDR3 sequences, about two thirds seen once, with under 4.5% in the top ten. Notes on this clonotype: Antigen: not known. The junction shows a germline mismatch at one end, possibly a read error.

Study results and caveats: It was found that approximately 29 CD8+ CDR3 sequences were shared between patients and controls.

CDR3 length: 16 amino acids. Germline V gene sequence: CDR1 SGHTA, CDR2 FQGTGA. Sequenced material: sorted CD4+, CD8+, or CD8+CD57+ T cells (not recorded which) from PBMCs. This receptor was identified in a human donor in good health, serving as a control. The V and J genes are TRBV7-3 and TRBJ2-2, with D possibly being TRBD2 (5 bases). The CDR3 DNA reads TGTGCTAGCAGCTTAACGAACGGGTCTGGCACCGGGATGCTGTTTTTT. Translating it yields CASSLTNGSGTGMLFF.